What follows describes a single TCR beta chain. This sample was included in a study of T cell responses to AZD1222 COVID-19 vaccine. V was trimmed by 4 bases and J by 4 bases, leaving 11 bases between them. Looked up from germline, CDR1 is SGHRS and CDR2 is YFSETQ. The length of the CDR3 is 13 residues. Here immunoSEQ multiplex PCR was the method, and the copy in TCRdb shows in-frame clones only, minus some. This sample carries approximately 100,000 clones, 90% of them seen once, and the ten largest clones take 5.4%. The sequence was collected from an adult who received the AZD1222 COVID-19 vaccine. V usage is TRBV5-1 and J usage is TRBJ2-5; D may be TRBD2 (6 bases). Material: peripheral blood, obtained 28 days after the second AZD1222 dose. The CDR3 loop is CASSGGDRETQYF. The CDR3 DNA follows: TGCGCCAGCAGCGGCGGGGATCGAGAGACCCAGTACTTC.